Listed below are T cell receptor beta chains from one sample, sequenced in a study of T-cell memory formation after mild COVID-19. TCRdb ran MiXCR on the 5' RACE reads and lists one entry per CDR3 protein. The table shows about 110,000 distinct CDR3 sequences, with 18% occurring only once. Input material: PBMCs or a T cell subset sorted from them (not recorded which). The receptors were gathered from a man between 18 and 29 years old who had mild COVID-19 (a few samples of this study predate the infection). Cell type and time point are not known. Each CDR3 is given with its conserved first and last residue. D genes are given only for firm matches. A row's size may be missing; if present it is once, few, many or a size class.

>TRBJ2-3|TRBV6-5|.|.
TGTGCCAGCAAGACCCGACGGATTAGCACAGATACGCAGTATTTT
CASKTRRISTDTQYF
>TRBJ2-1|TRBV10-3|few|.
TGTGCCATCAGTGAGAGGGAGTGGGATGAGCAGTTCTTC
CAISEREWDEQFF
>TRBJ1-1|TRBV12-3/TRBV12-4|.|.
TGTGCCAGCAGTTTTTCAAGCACAAACACTGAAGCTTTCTTT
CASSFSSTNTEAFF
>TRBJ2-3|TRBV4-1|.|.
TGCGCCAGCAGCCAAGAGGGCTGGCAGCCTAGCACAGATACGCAGTATTTT
CASSQEGWQPSTDTQYF
>TRBJ2-2|TRBV7-6|many|TRBD2
TGTGCCAGCAGCTTAAAGCGGGGGACCCCCGGGGAGCTGTTTTTT
CASSLKRGTPGELFF
>TRBJ1-3|TRBV12-3/TRBV12-4|few|.
TGTGCCAGCACCAACTCTGGAAACACCATATATTTT
CASTNSGNTIYF
>TRBJ2-5|TRBV7-2|many|TRBD2
TGTGCCAGCAGCTTAGTTGTTTCAATCAGCGCGGGGGGAGAGACCCAGTACTTC
CASSLVVSISAGGETQYF
>TRBJ2-1|TRBV5-4|few|TRBD1
TGTGCCAGCAGCTTGTTCACAGGGGATTACAATGAGCAGTTCTTC
CASSLFTGDYNEQFF
>TRBJ1-3|TRBV4-1|few|.
TGCGCCAGCAGCCAACCGGGCGACTCTGGAAACACCATATATTTT
CASSQPGDSGNTIYF
>TRBJ1-1|TRBV4-3|few|TRBD1
TGCGCCAGCAGCCAATGGGACAGTAGAGACACTGAAGCTTTCTTT
CASSQWDSRDTEAFF
>TRBJ1-4|TRBV12-3/TRBV12-4|.|TRBD1
TGTGCCAGCAGTCCACGACAGGGGGCTAATGAAAAACTGTTTTTT
CASSPRQGANEKLFF
>TRBJ1-1|TRBV5-1|.|TRBD1
TGCGCCAGCAGGGGATTAGTACAGGGGTACACTGAAGCTTTCTTT
CASRGLVQGYTEAFF
>TRBJ2-3|TRBV5-1|.|.
TGCGCCAGCAGCTTGTTAGAGGCTCGGGATACGAAGTATTTT
CASSLLEARDTKYF
>TRBJ1-1|TRBV4-1|few|.
TGCGCCAGCAGTCATCCCTGGGGGTCGAACACTGAAGCTTTCTTT
CASSHPWGSNTEAFF
>TRBJ2-2|TRBV7-2|medium-sized|TRBD1
TGTGCCAGCAGGGAACAGGGGACGGGCACCGGGGAGCTGTTTTTT
CASREQGTGTGELFF
>TRBJ2-6|TRBV12-3/TRBV12-4|.|.
TGTGCCAGCAGTTTATCTGGGAACTTCGAAACAGGGGCCAACGTCCTGACTTTC
CASSLSGNFETGANVLTF
>TRBJ1-5|TRBV30|few|TRBD1
TGTGCCTGGAGGGAGGGGGCCTATAGCAATCAGCCCCAGCATTTT
CAWREGAYSNQPQHF
>TRBJ2-2|TRBV29-1|few|TRBD1
TGCAGCGTTGATGGGACAGGGGGAAACACCGGGGAGCTGTTTTTT
CSVDGTGGNTGELFF
>TRBJ1-1|TRBV7-9|many|.
TGTGCCAGCAGCTTAGAAAACAGGGAAGCTTTCTTT
CASSLENREAFF
>TRBJ2-2|TRBV7-3|few|.
TGTGCCAGCAGCCCGGGGGTTACAGCGAACACCGGGGAGCTGTTTTTT
CASSPGVTANTGELFF
>TRBJ1-2|TRBV29-1|.|TRBD1
TGCAGCGTCAGACAGGGAGGGGGGTATGGCTACACCTTC
CSVRQGGGYGYTF
>TRBJ2-2|TRBV7-2|.|.
TGTGCCAGCAGCGACGGGACGGGCTACACCGGGGAGCTGTTTTTT
CASSDGTGYTGELFF
>TRBJ2-1|TRBV12-3/TRBV12-4|.|TRBD2
TGTGCCAGCAGCCCGGGTGGGGGGGGACTAGCGGGCCCCTACAATGAGCAGTTCTTC
CASSPGGGGLAGPYNEQFF
>TRBJ2-7|TRBV4-3|few|.
TGCGCCAGCAGCCAACGACCCGGGGTAGAGCAGTACTTC
CASSQRPGVEQYF
>TRBJ2-5|TRBV2|.|TRBD2
TGTGCCAGCAGTGACATTAGCGGGGGGCAAGAGACCCAGTACTTC
CASSDISGGQETQYF
>TRBJ2-1|TRBV4-3|.|TRBD2
TGCGCCAGCAGCCAAGATCAGACTAGCGGGAGTAAGTTCTTC
CASSQDQTSGSKFF
>TRBJ2-5|TRBV5-1|few|TRBD2
TGCGCCAGCGGCCTCAGACTAGCGTCGACAGAGACCCAGTACTTC
CASGLRLASTETQYF
>TRBJ1-1|TRBV28|.|.
TGTGCCAGCAGCCCCGGGACTGAAGCTTTCTTT
CASSPGTEAFF
>TRBJ2-5|TRBV5-1|few|.
TGCGCCAGCACAGCGGGTCGGGAGACCCAGTACTTC
CASTAGRETQYF
>TRBJ2-5|TRBV15|few|TRBD1
TGTGCCACCAGCCAGGGACAGCCCCAAGAGACCCAGTACTTC
CATSQGQPQETQYF
>TRBJ1-5|TRBV24-1|.|.
TGTGCCACCAGTGACTCAGGGTTTTCGGGCAATCAGCCCCAGCATTTT
CATSDSGFSGNQPQHF
>TRBJ2-3|TRBV10-2|.|.
TGCGCCAGCACCGGGGCGGGCATGTCGACAGATACGCAGTATTTT
CASTGAGMSTDTQYF
>TRBJ1-5|TRBV7-8|.|.
TGTGCCAGCAGCTTAGTGCTGACGGGGCCCCAGCATTTT
CASSLVLTGPQHF
>TRBJ1-3|TRBV7-8|.|.
TGTGCCAGCAGCTTACGGTGGAACACCATATATTTT
CASSLRWNTIYF
>TRBJ2-2|TRBV7-8|few|TRBD1
TGTGCCAGCAGCTGGACAGGGACCGAAGCCGGGGAGCTGTTTTTT
CASSWTGTEAGELFF
>TRBJ1-1|TRBV7-2|.|.
TGTGCCAGCAGCGCAGCTAACACTGAAGCTTTCTTT
CASSAANTEAFF
>TRBJ2-6|TRBV6-1|.|TRBD1
TGTGCCAGCAGTGACGCCGGGACAGGGAGAACTGGGGCCAACGTCCTGACTTTC
CASSDAGTGRTGANVLTF
>TRBJ2-1|TRBV20-1|many|TRBD2
TGCAGTGCTAGAGATCCCAGCGGGGCGTACAATGAGCAGTTCTTC
CSARDPSGAYNEQFF
>TRBJ1-6|TRBV4-3|few|.
TGCGCCAGCAGCCAAGGTGGGCTGTATGCACCCCTCCACTTT
CASSQGGLYAPLHF
>TRBJ2-5|TRBV7-9|few|TRBD2
TGTGCCAGCAGCTTAGCTTCTAGCGGGGAAGAGACCCAGTACTTC
CASSLASSGEETQYF
>TRBJ2-7|TRBV7-2|few|TRBD1
TGTGCCAGCAGCCAAACTCCGGGACAGGGAACTTACGAGCAGTACTTC
CASSQTPGQGTYEQYF
>TRBJ2-3|TRBV12-3/TRBV12-4|.|TRBD2
TGTGCCAGCAGTCTCCTCGGGGGGGCCGGGGCAGATACGCAGTATTTT
CASSLLGGAGADTQYF
>TRBJ1-5|TRBV12-3/TRBV12-4|once|.
TGTGCCAGCAGTTTAACCAGGCAGGGGCAGCCCCAGCATTTT
CASSLTRQGQPQHF
>TRBJ2-1|TRBV7-3|.|TRBD1
TGTGCCAGCAGCGTAGCGTCCGGGACAGGGTACAATGAGCAGTTCTTC
CASSVASGTGYNEQFF
>TRBJ1-4|TRBV7-2|.|TRBD1
TGTGCCAGCAGCTTATTGCCGTTCGGGACAGACGAAAAACTGTTTTTT
CASSLLPFGTDEKLFF
>TRBJ1-1|TRBV12-3/TRBV12-4|many|.
TGTGCCAGCAGCTCCCCGGGGATGAACACTGAAGCTTTCTTT
CASSSPGMNTEAFF
>TRBJ2-3|TRBV7-9|.|.
TGTGCCAGCAGCTCAGCGGTTACTAGCACAGATACGCAGTATTTT
CASSSAVTSTDTQYF
>TRBJ1-1|TRBV4-1|few|.
TGCGCCAGCAGCGTTGACCGGAACACTGAAGCTTTCTTT
CASSVDRNTEAFF
>TRBJ1-5|TRBV29-1|.|.
TGCAGCGTTGAAGAAGGGGGTGGGCAGCCCCAGCATTTT
CSVEEGGGQPQHF
>TRBJ2-1|TRBV5-1|.|TRBD1
TGCGCCAGCAGCTTGGAGGTCACAGGGGTGGAGCAGTTCTTC
CASSLEVTGVEQFF
>TRBJ2-1|TRBV15|few|.
TGTGCCACAACCAGGGGAGGGGTCAATGAGCAGTTCTTC
CATTRGGVNEQFF
>TRBJ2-4|TRBV5-1|.|TRBD2
TGCGCCAGCAGCGACGAGCGGGGGCATTCGAAAAACATTCAGTACTTC
CASSDERGHSKNIQYF
>TRBJ1-4|TRBV20-1|.|TRBD1
TGCAGTGCTGTAGACAGACAGGGCAATGAAAAACTGTTTTTT
CSAVDRQGNEKLFF
>TRBJ1-2|TRBV10-3|.|.
TGTGCCATCAGTGATCCGGGACGGGATAACTATGGCTACACCTTC
CAISDPGRDNYGYTF
>TRBJ1-5|TRBV10-3|few|.
TGTGCCATCAGTGGCGGGCAAAATCAGCCCCAGCATTTT
CAISGGQNQPQHF